This section outlines one T cell receptor beta chain sequence together with its context. Data came from immunoSEQ multiplex PCR; TCRdb stores just in-frame clones and leaves some out. Of about 350,000 clones in the sample, approximately 90% were seen once. This sample was taken from a study of blood T cell repertoires in COVID-19. V lost 0 bases and J lost 2, with 8 bases in between. The length of the CDR3 is 14 residues. Germline CDR1 and CDR2: SGHRS and YFSETQ. This rearrangement joins TRBV5-1 to TRBJ1-1, with D unresolved. Sequencing was carried out using peripheral blood. This clonotype originated in a woman aged 60-75 years with COVID-19, enrolled during active disease. The CDR3 nucleotides read TGCGCCAGCAGCTTGGACAGCATTAACACTGAAGCTTTCTTT. Amino acids: CASSLDSINTEAFF.